The 12 T cell receptor beta chains below were found in one sample sequenced in a study of cytomegalovirus exposure and HLA in healthy donors. 60 Vbeta and 13 Jbeta primers were used in PCR. Sequencing used immunoSEQ multiplex PCR; TCRdb keeps in-frame clones, though not all of them. The sample yields 150,000 to 200,000 clones, 84% seen once. The source material was PBMCs. These TCRs come from a boy under 18 in good health and CMV-seronegative.

V is TRBV7-9 and J is TRBJ2-7, with 7 bases fitting TRBD1. Losses at the gene ends were 1 base for V and 4 bases for J; bases not matched to a gene: 7. CDR1 SEHNR and CDR2 FQNEAQ come from the germline V gene (reference sequence). The CDR3 runs to 15 residues. The CDR3 nucleotides read TGTGCCAGCAGCTTAGTCCCGGGACAGAGTTACGAGCAGTACTTC. Translation: CASSLVPGQSYEQYF.

V and J are TRBV7-9 and TRBJ1-1; D is uncertain. There are 14 residues in the CDR3. Germline lookup yields CDR1 SEHNR and CDR2 FQNEAQ (reference sequence). Trimming took 5 bases from V and 11 from J, leaving 21 bases between them. DNA for the CDR3: TGTGCCAGCAGCCCCACGTTTAGCGACACAACGGCTTTCTTT. It encodes CASSPTFSDTTAFF.

The chain couples TRBV2 to TRBJ1-1; a possible D gene is TRBD1 (5 bases). CDR1 is SNHLY and CDR2 is FYNNEI in the germline V gene. Trimming took 3 bases from V and 0 from J, leaving 8 bases between them. This CDR3 has 14 amino acids. The CDR3 loop is CASSEGGMNTEAFF. DNA for the CDR3: TGTGCCAGCAGTGAGGGGGGTATGAACACTGAAGCTTTCTTT.

The sample holds a few counts of this clone. The rearrangement links TRBV5-6 to TRBJ2-5; TRBD1 agrees at 9 bases. From germline, CDR1 is SGHDT and CDR2 YYEEEE. CDR3 length equals 15 residues. The ends lost 4 bases at V and 5 bases at J; junction bases unmatched: 9. The DNA for the CDR3 is TGTGCCAGCAGCGGAACAGGGGGCGCGGGGGAGACCCAGTACTTC. This translates into CASSGTGGAGETQYF.

V is TRBV6-5 and J is TRBJ2-7; 10 bases are shared with TRBD1. Per the germline V gene, CDR1 is MNHEY and CDR2 is SVGAGI. The CDR3 totals 14 residues. Germline trimming cut 2 bases from V and 2 bases from J; bases unmatched to any gene: 0. The CDR3 region is CASSYGQGAYEQYF. In nucleotides, the CDR3 is TGTGCCAGCAGTTACGGACAGGGGGCCTACGAGCAGTACTTC.

The rearrangement uses TRBV7-9 and TRBJ1-5; 7 bases fit TRBD1. The CDR3 extends over 14 amino acids. After removal of 4 bases from V and 4 bases from J, the junction contained 4 bases not matched to a gene. The germline CDR1 and CDR2 sequences are SEHNR and FQNEAQ (reference sequence). CDR3 region: CASSSTGANQPQHF. CDR3 bases: TGTGCCAGCAGCTCCACAGGGGCGAATCAGCCCCAGCATTTT.

The chain combines TRBV27 with TRBJ2-7; no reliable D call. The V end was cut by 8 bases, the J end by 3 bases, with 14 bases between. The germline CDR1 and CDR2 sequences are MNHEY and SMNVEV (reference sequence). CDR3 size: 13 residues. In DNA, the CDR3 is TGTGCCAGCTCCTACGGTCGCTACTACGAGCAGTACTTC. Translated, it gives CASSYGRYYEQYF.

This chain joins TRBV6-6 and TRBJ1-1; TRBD1 aligns across 8 bases. V trimming: 0 bases; J trimming: 2 bases; junction bases outside the gene matches: 5. The CDR3 extends over 16 amino acids. The V gene's germline CDR1 is MNHNY and CDR2 SVGAGI (reference sequence). The CDR3 reads CASSYSISGGNTEAFF. The DNA of the CDR3 is TGTGCCAGCAGTTACTCGATTTCAGGGGGCAACACTGAAGCTTTCTTT.

In DNA, the CDR3 is TGCGCCAGCAGCCAACCAGGGAACTATGGCTACACCTTC. This codes for CASSQPGNYGYTF. The chain links TRBV4-1 to TRBJ1-2; a weak D match, TRBD1 (5 bases). The V end was cut by 2 bases, the J end by 2 bases, with 6 bases between. The CDR3 runs to 13 residues. The V gene's germline CDR1 is MGHRA and CDR2 YSYEKL.

The chain is built from TRBV4-2 and TRBJ2-5; perhaps TRBD2 as D (5 bases). The CDR3 spans 13 residues. Trimming removed 1 base from V and 5 bases from J, with 8 bases in between. The V gene's germline CDR1 is LGHNA and CDR2 YNFKEQ. CDR3 region: CASSQGGSETQYF. The CDR3 nucleotides are TGTGCCAGCAGCCAAGGAGGGAGTGAGACCCAGTACTTC.

DNA for the CDR3: TGTGCCAGCAGCGAACAACCTGGGGGCCCTAACTATGGCTACACCTTC. Protein: CASSEQPGGPNYGYTF. The chain joins TRBV9 to TRBJ1-2; tentative D call: TRBD1 (6 bases). The germline CDR1 and CDR2 sequences are SGDLS and YYNGEE. The length of the CDR3 is 16 residues. Deletions cut 3 bases from V and 0 bases from J, with 15 bases between.

This clone appeared once. The chain couples TRBV5-1 to TRBJ2-1, with a weak D call TRBD1 (5 bases). Germline CDR1 SGHRS, CDR2 YFSETQ. The V end lost 4 bases, the J end lost 7 bases, and 9 bases lay between the germline ends. CDR3 length: 12 amino acids. The CDR3: CASSPPGNEQFF. The CDR3 nucleotides read TGCGCCAGCAGCCCACCAGGGAATGAGCAGTTCTTC. Variable domain in full (rest from reference TRBV5-1 and TRBJ2-1): KAGVTQTPRYLIKTRGQQVTLSCSPISGHRSVSWYQQTPGQGLQFLFEYFSETQRNKGNFPGRFSGRQFSNSRSEMNVSTLELGDSALYLCASSPPGNEQFFGPGTRLTVL.